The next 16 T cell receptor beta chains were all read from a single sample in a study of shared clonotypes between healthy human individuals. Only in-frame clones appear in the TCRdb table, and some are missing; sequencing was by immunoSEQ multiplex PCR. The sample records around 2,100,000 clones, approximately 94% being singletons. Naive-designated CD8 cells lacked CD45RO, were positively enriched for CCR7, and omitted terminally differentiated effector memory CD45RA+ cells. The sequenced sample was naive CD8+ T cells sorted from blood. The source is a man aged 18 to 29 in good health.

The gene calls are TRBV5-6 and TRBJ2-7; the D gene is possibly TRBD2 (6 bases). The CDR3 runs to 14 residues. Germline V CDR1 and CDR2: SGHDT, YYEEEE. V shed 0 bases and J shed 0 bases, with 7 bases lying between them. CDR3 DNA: TGTGCCAGCAGCTTGGTAGCGGCCTCCTACGAGCAGTACTTC. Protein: CASSLVAASYEQYF.

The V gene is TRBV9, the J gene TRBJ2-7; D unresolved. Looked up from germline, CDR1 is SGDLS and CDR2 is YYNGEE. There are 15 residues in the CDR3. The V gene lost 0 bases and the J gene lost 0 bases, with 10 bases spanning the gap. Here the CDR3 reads CASSVDFMSSYEQYF. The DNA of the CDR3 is TGTGCCAGCAGCGTAGACTTCATGAGCTCCTACGAGCAGTACTTC.

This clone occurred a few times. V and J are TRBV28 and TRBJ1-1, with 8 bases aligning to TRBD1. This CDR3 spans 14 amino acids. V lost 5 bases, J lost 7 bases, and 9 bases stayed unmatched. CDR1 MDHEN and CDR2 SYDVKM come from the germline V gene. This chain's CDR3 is CASSRRQGAFEAFF. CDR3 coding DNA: TGTGCCAGCAGTCGTCGCCAGGGGGCGTTTGAAGCTTTCTTT.

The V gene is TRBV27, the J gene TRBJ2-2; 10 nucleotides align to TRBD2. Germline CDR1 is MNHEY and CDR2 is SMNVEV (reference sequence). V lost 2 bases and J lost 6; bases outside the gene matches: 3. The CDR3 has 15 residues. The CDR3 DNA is TGTGCCAGCAGTTTAGGGACTAGCGTCCCCGGGGAGCTGTTTTTT. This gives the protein CASSLGTSVPGELFF.

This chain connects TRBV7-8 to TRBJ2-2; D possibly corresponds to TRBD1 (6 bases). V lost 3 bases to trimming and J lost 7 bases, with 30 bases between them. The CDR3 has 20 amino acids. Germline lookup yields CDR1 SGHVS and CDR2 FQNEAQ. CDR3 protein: CASSFLEGERFGIVYGELFF. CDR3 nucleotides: TGTGCCAGCAGCTTCCTCGAGGGGGAGAGGTTTGGCATCGTGTACGGGGAGCTGTTTTTT.

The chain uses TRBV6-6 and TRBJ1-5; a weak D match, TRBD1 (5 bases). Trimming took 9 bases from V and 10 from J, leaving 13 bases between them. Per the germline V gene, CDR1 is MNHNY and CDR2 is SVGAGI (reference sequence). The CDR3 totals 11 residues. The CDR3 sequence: CASSPGLPQHF. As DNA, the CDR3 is TGTGCCAGTAGCCCGGGACTCCCCCAGCATTTT.

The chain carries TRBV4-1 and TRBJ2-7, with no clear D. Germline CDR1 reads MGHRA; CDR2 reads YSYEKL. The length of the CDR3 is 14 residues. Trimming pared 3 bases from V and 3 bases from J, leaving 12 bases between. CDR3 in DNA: TGCGCCAGCAGCCAGTACAACCTTTACTACGAGCAGTACTTC. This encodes CASSQYNLYYEQYF.

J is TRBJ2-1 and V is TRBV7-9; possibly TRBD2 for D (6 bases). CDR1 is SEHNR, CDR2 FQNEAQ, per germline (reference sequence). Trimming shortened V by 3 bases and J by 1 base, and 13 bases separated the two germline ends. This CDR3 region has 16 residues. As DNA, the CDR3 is TGTGCCAGCAGCTTGTTCCGGGACTCATCCTACAATGAGCAGTTCTTC. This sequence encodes CASSLFRDSSYNEQFF.

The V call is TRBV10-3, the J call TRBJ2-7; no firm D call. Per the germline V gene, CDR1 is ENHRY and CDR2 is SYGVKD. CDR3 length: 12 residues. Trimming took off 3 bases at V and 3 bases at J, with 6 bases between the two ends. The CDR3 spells CAISDTDYEQYF. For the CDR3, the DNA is TGTGCCATCAGTGATACAGACTACGAGCAGTACTTC.

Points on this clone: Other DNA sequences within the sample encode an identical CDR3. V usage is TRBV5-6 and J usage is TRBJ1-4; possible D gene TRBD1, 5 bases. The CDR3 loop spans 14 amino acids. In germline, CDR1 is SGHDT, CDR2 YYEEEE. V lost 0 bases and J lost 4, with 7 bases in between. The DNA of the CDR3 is TGTGCCAGCAGCTTGGGGGGGAGTAATGAAAAACTGTTTTTT. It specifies CASSLGGSNEKLFF.

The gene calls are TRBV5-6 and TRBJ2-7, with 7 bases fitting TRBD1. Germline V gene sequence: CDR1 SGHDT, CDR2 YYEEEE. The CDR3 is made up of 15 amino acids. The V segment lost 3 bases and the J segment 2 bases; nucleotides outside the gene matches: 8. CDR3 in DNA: TGTGCCAGCAGCTGGGGGCAACAGGGGACCTACGAGCAGTACTTC. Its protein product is CASSWGQQGTYEQYF.

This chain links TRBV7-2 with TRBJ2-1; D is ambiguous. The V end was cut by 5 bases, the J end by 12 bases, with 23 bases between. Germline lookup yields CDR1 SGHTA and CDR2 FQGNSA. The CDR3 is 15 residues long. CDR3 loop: CASSPPVVRSPTQFF. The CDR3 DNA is TGTGCCAGCAGCCCCCCCGTGGTAAGGAGTCCAACGCAGTTCTTC.

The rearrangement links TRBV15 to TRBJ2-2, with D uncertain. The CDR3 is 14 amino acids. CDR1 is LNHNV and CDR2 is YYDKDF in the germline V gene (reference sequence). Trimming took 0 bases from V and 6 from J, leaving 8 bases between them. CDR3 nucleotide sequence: TGTGCCACCAGCAGAGATCTGAGTTCCGGGGAGCTGTTTTTT. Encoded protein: CATSRDLSSGELFF.

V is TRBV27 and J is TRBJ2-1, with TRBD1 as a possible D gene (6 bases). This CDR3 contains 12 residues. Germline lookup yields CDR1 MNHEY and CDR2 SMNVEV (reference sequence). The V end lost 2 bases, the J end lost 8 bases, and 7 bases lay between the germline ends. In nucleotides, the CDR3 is TGTGCCAGCAGTTTAAACAGGGATGAGCAGTTCTTC. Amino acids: CASSLNRDEQFF.

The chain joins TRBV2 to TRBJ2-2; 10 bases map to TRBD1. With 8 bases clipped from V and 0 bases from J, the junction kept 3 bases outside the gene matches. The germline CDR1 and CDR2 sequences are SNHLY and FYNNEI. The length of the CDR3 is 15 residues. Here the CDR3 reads CASQTGGANTGELFF. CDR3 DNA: TGTGCCAGCCAGACAGGGGGCGCGAACACCGGGGAGCTGTTTTTT. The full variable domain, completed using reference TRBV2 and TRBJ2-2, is EPEVTQTPSHQVTQMGQEVILRCVPISNHLYFYWYRQILGQKVEFLVSFYNNEISEKSEIFDDQFSVERPDGSNFTLKIRSTKLEDSAMYFCASQTGGANTGELFFGEGSRLTVL.

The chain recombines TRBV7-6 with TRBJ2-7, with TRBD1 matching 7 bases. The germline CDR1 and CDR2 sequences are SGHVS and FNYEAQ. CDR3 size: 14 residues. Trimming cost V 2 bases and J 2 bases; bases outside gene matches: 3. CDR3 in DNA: TGTGCCAGCAGCTTATATCAGGGGGCCTACGAGCAGTACTTC. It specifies CASSLYQGAYEQYF. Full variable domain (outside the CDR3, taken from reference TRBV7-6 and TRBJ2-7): GAGVSQSPRYKVTKRGQDVALRCDPISGHVSLYWYRQALGQGPEFLTYFNYEAQQDKSGLPNDRFSAERPEGSISTLTIQRTEQRDSAMYRCASSLYQGAYEQYFGPGTRLTVT.